These T cell receptor beta chains were read from a single sample in a study of identical twins. TCRdb itself ran the 5' RACE reads through MiXCR, one entry per CDR3 protein. There are under 900,000 distinct CDR3 sequences in the sample; 18% occur only once, and less than 15% lies in the top ten. The same data also went into a second study, on T cells expressing NK-cell markers.

Sequenced sample: PBMCs. The receptors originated from a woman in her late teens or twenties in good health. Each CDR3 is given with its conserved first and last residue. A D gene is named only where the DNA matches it firmly. Not all rows give a size; the values are once, few, many and, for expanded clones, a class.

len	v_gene	d_gene	abundance	j_gene	CDR3nt	CDR3aa
16	TRBV6-5	TRBD2	.	TRBJ2-3	TGTGCCAGCAGTTACTCGACTAGCGGGGGGGTAGATACGCAGTATTTT	CASSYSTSGGVDTQYF
15	TRBV7-2	.	few	TRBJ1-4	TGTGCCAGCAGCTACGTAGGGACGGCGGGTGAAAAACTGTTTTTT	CASSYVGTAGEKLFF
15	TRBV5-1	TRBD2	.	TRBJ2-1	TGCGCCAGCAGCTTGCAGAGCGGGAGGATGGGTGAGCAGTTCTTC	CASSLQSGRMGEQFF
16	TRBV20-1	TRBD2	few	TRBJ2-5	TGCAGTGCTAGAGAGTCTTATCGGGAGGGGAAAGAGACCCAGTACTTC	CSARESYREGKETQYF
17	TRBV11-3	.	.	TRBJ1-2	TGTGCCAGCAGCTTTGGCCATGGTCCGCAACCCCTCTATGGCTACACCTTC	CASSFGHGPQPLYGYTF
12	TRBV20-1	.	few	TRBJ2-3	TGCAGTGCTAGTCAAGGAGAGGGAGGGCAGTATTTT	CSASQGEGGQYF
14	TRBV4-3	.	.	TRBJ2-7	TGCGCCAGCAGCCAGGAAAGACAGCTCGGCGAGCAGTACTTC	CASSQERQLGEQYF
16	TRBV7-2	TRBD2	few	TRBJ2-1	TGTGCCAGCAGCTCCCCCAGATCGACTAGCGGGAGTGTGAAGTTCTTC	CASSSPRSTSGSVKFF
12	TRBV5-1	.	few	TRBJ1-1	TGCGCCAGCAGCTTGGTAGGGCAGGAGGCTTTCTTT	CASSLVGQEAFF
18	TRBV5-1	.	once	TRBJ2-6	TGCGCCAGCAGCTCGCGGAACAGGGAGAGCTCTGGGGCCAACGTCCTGACTTTC	CASSSRNRESSGANVLTF
13	TRBV5-1	TRBD2	.	TRBJ2-4	TGCGCCAGCAGCCGGGAGGGACTCAACATTCAGTACTTC	CASSREGLNIQYF
16	TRBV7-2	.	.	TRBJ2-3	TGTGCCAGCAGCTTAGCTCCCCGGTTTCGCACAGATACGCAGTATTTT	CASSLAPRFRTDTQYF
15	TRBV7-2	.	few	TRBJ1-4	TGTGCCAGCAGCGGCCGGGGTGCAACTAATGAAAAACTGTTTTTT	CASSGRGATNEKLFF
13	TRBV10-3	.	few	TRBJ2-7	TGTGCCATCAAGGAGGCGAGCTCCTACGAGCAGTACTTC	CAIKEASSYEQYF
17	TRBV5-1	TRBD2	few	TRBJ2-7	TGCGCCAGCAGGCCCGGGACTAGCGATTTAGGGGGCTACGAGCAGTACTTC	CASRPGTSDLGGYEQYF
15	TRBV20-1	.	few	TRBJ1-1	TGCAGTGCTAGAGATTTCAGGGGAAAGGTCACTGAAGCTTTCTTT	CSARDFRGKVTEAFF
15	TRBV28	.	.	TRBJ2-3	TGTGCCAGCAGCATGATAAAACTAGGGGTCTATACGCAGTATTTT	CASSMIKLGVYTQYF
13	TRBV10-3	.	.	TRBJ2-3	TGTGCCATAGCAGGGACCCGCACAGATACGCAGTATTTT	CAIAGTRTDTQYF
15	TRBV5-1	TRBD2	few	TRBJ2-1	TGCGCCAGCACTAGCGGGGGGAACTCCTACAATGAGCAGTTCTTC	CASTSGGNSYNEQFF
16	TRBV3-1	.	.	TRBJ1-2	TGTGCCAGCAGCAAAATCACAGGTTTAGCTAACTATGGCTACACCTTC	CASSKITGLANYGYTF
14	TRBV4-1	.	once	TRBJ2-7	TGCGCCAGCAGCCCCGGACAGTTGGGTTACGAGCAGTACTTC	CASSPGQLGYEQYF
11	TRBV20-1	.	.	TRBJ1-2	TGCAGTGCTAGAGATGGTGGTGGCTACACCTTC	CSARDGGGYTF
14	TRBV12-3/TRBV12-4	TRBD2	.	TRBJ2-1	TGTGCCAGCAGCCCGACCCCCTCTAGCGGGAGCCGGTTCTTC	CASSPTPSSGSRFF
16	TRBV7-9	TRBD1	few	TRBJ2-3	TGTGCCAGCAGCGAGGGACAGGGGGTTAGCACAGATACGCAGTATTTT	CASSEGQGVSTDTQYF
13	TRBV5-1	.	.	TRBJ1-6	TGCGCCAGCAGCTTGACGTGGGATTCACCCCTCCACTTT	CASSLTWDSPLHF
14	TRBV14	.	few	TRBJ2-1	TGTGCCAGCAGCCAAGGTGGAGGTTCGGTGAAGCAGTTCTTC	CASSQGGGSVKQFF
13	TRBV15	.	.	TRBJ1-1	TGTGCCACCAGGGGCAGCCTCGGCACTGAAGCTTTCTTT	CATRGSLGTEAFF
18	TRBV15	TRBD1	.	TRBJ2-6	TGTGCCACCAGCAGAGATCCTGGACAGGGTTTCGGGGCCAACGTCCTGACTTTC	CATSRDPGQGFGANVLTF
15	TRBV20-1	TRBD2	.	TRBJ2-7	TGCAGTGCCGCCCGGAACCTAGCGGGAGGTAACGAGCAGTACTTC	CSAARNLAGGNEQYF
13	TRBV14	.	.	TRBJ1-2	TGTGCCAGCAGCCAAGATTTGGGATATGGCTACACCTTC	CASSQDLGYGYTF
15	TRBV7-6	.	.	TRBJ2-1	TGTGCCAGCAGCTTAGGCCGGAGGGTATACAATGAGCAGTTCTTC	CASSLGRRVYNEQFF
15	TRBV12-3/TRBV12-4	TRBD2	few	TRBJ2-1	TGTGCCAGCAGCCTTCGGGCGGGAGTCGACAATGAGCAGTTCTTC	CASSLRAGVDNEQFF
14	TRBV5-5	.	many	TRBJ1-5	TGTGCCAGCAGCTTTACAGGGAGCAATCAGCCCCAGCATTTT	CASSFTGSNQPQHF
14	TRBV10-3	.	few	TRBJ2-2	TGTGCCATCAGCCTTCAAGCGGGTACCGGGGAGCTGTTTTTT	CAISLQAGTGELFF
16	TRBV12-3/TRBV12-4	TRBD1	.	TRBJ1-4	TGTGCCAGCAGTGACACAGGGGGCTGGTTCGGTGAAAAACTGTTTTTT	CASSDTGGWFGEKLFF
13	TRBV13	.	few	TRBJ1-6	TGTGCCAGCAGCGGCCAGGGTTCTTCACCCCTCCACTTT	CASSGQGSSPLHF
14	TRBV6-5	.	.	TRBJ2-3	TGTGCCAGCAGTTATGGAGTCCCGACAGATACGCAGTATTTT	CASSYGVPTDTQYF
14	TRBV19	.	few	TRBJ2-3	TGTGCCAGTATGAACGTCCTTAGCACAGATACGCAGTATTTT	CASMNVLSTDTQYF
16	TRBV28	.	.	TRBJ2-3	TGTGCCAGCAGTAACTCGACAGGAGAGCTCACAGATACGCAGTATTTT	CASSNSTGELTDTQYF
15	TRBV7-2	TRBD2	.	TRBJ2-7	TGTGCCAGCAGCTTCGGGGGGGTTTCCGCCTACGAGCAGTACTTC	CASSFGGVSAYEQYF
17	TRBV18	.	few	TRBJ1-5	TGTGCCAGCTCCCCACCAGGACCGACCGGGGCGAATCAGCCCCAGCATTTT	CASSPPGPTGANQPQHF
15	TRBV19	TRBD1	many	TRBJ2-1	TGTGCCAGTAGTGACCCGACAGGGCGATACAATGAGCAGTTCTTC	CASSDPTGRYNEQFF